Listed below are T cell receptor beta chains from one sample, sequenced in a study of blood T cell repertoires in COVID-19. Sequencing was performed with immunoSEQ multiplex PCR; in TCRdb, only in-frame clones are kept and a portion is missing. Of some 150,000 clones listed, more than 75% are singletons. The sequencing sample was made of peripheral blood. These receptors all come from a man in his sixties with active or convalescent COVID-19. Both conserved end residues are part of each CDR3. D genes are given only for firm matches. For some rows the clone size is stated as once, few or many, or as a class when expanded; others skip it.

>TRBV7-8|.|TRBJ2-5|TRBD1
TGTGCCAGCAGCTTAGCGTCCGCAGGGGGTGAACGAGAGACCCAGTACTTC
CASSLASAGGERETQYF
>TRBV6-4|.|TRBJ2-3|.
TGTGCCAGCAGTGACGGACAGCGGGATTTAGATACGCAGTATTTT
CASSDGQRDLDTQYF
>TRBV3-1/TRBV3-2|.|TRBJ1-2|TRBD1
TGTGCCAGCAGCGCAATCGGGACAGGGAATAGCGGCTACACCTTC
CASSAIGTGNSGYTF
>TRBV5-1|.|TRBJ1-2|.
TGCGCCAGCAGCTTGGATCTCAGGAACTATGGCTACACCTTC
CASSLDLRNYGYTF
>TRBV27|once|TRBJ2-3|TRBD2
TGTGCCAGCAGTTTTTTCCGCGGGGGTCGGGATACGCAGTATTTT
CASSFFRGGRDTQYF
>TRBV11-1|.|TRBJ2-1|.
TGTGCCAGCAGCTTAAAGTGGGATCCTGCGGGCGAGCAGTTCTTC
CASSLKWDPAGEQFF
>TRBV27|.|TRBJ1-1|.
TGTGCCAGCAGTTCACAGACAGGTAACACTGAAGCTTTCTTT
CASSSQTGNTEAFF
>TRBV3-1/TRBV3-2|.|TRBJ1-2|.
TGTGCCAGCAGCCTAGGAGGGAATTCTGGCTACACCTTC
CASSLGGNSGYTF
>TRBV7-9|.|TRBJ1-1|TRBD1
TGTGCCAGCAGCGCTATCCGGGACAGCCGCGGGGCTTTCTTT
CASSAIRDSRGAFF
>TRBV5-1|.|TRBJ2-5|TRBD2
TGCGCCAGCAGCTTGGCAGGGACTAGCGGATCACAAGAGACCCAGTACTTC
CASSLAGTSGSQETQYF
>TRBV5-6|few|TRBJ2-7|.
TGTGCCAGCAGCTTGACCTACAGGGATCGGGAGCAGTACTTC
CASSLTYRDREQYF
>TRBV19|.|TRBJ2-2|TRBD1
TGTGCCAGTAGTCAGACAGGGAGCACCGGGGAGCTGTTTTTT
CASSQTGSTGELFF
>TRBV30|.|TRBJ2-1|.
TGTGCCTGGAGTCATGGAGTGACCTACAATGAGCAGTTCTTC
CAWSHGVTYNEQFF
>TRBV7-9|.|TRBJ1-1|.
TGTGCCAGCAGCTTAGCGACAGCCCTGAACACTGAAGCTTTCTTT
CASSLATALNTEAFF
>TRBV24-1|few|TRBJ2-3|TRBD1
TGTGCCACCAGTGAATCACACACAGGGGTGGGCACAGATACGCAGTATTTT
CATSESHTGVGTDTQYF
>TRBV28|.|TRBJ1-6|TRBD1
TGTGCCAGCAGTCCGCTGACAGGGGGCCTTAATTCACCCCTCCACTTT
CASSPLTGGLNSPLHF
>TRBV12-3/TRBV12-4|.|TRBJ1-1|.
TGTGCCAGCATTCGATCGGGGAACACTGAAGCTTTCTTT
CASIRSGNTEAFF
>TRBV5-1|.|TRBJ2-3|.
TGCGCCAGCAGCTTGGCCGCGGGACTTATCCCAGATACGCAGTATTTT
CASSLAAGLIPDTQYF
>TRBV18|once|TRBJ1-1|TRBD1
TGTGCCAGCTCACTCCAAGACAGGGGGACTGAAGCTTTCTTT
CASSLQDRGTEAFF
>TRBV29-1|.|TRBJ1-1|.
TGCAGCGTTGAAGACGTGAACACTGAAGCTTTCTTT
CSVEDVNTEAFF
>TRBV20-1|few|TRBJ2-5|.
TGCAGTGGGGAGTTGAAAGAGACCCAGTACTTC
CSGELKETQYF
>TRBV27|.|TRBJ1-6|.
TGTGCCAGCAGTCCACGGGATTTCAATTCACCCCTCCACTTT
CASSPRDFNSPLHF
>TRBV27|.|TRBJ1-2|.
TGTGCCAGCAGTTTTGGGGAGAACTATGGCTACACCTTC
CASSFGENYGYTF